This TCR beta chain was found in a study of lymphopenia after photon versus proton radiotherapy. Points on this clone: What it binds is not known.

Study findings and constraints: Survival link was tested only in deceased patients; proton benefit remains a possibility. In patients who died, overall survival fell as post-nadir TCR diversity dropped more. Relative stability marked proton patients; photon patients lost diversity and naive cells. Post-nadir diversity loss with photons came from oligoclonal expansion, particularly CD8+ Temra cells.

V was cut by 3 bases and J by 0 bases, with 13 bases left in between. This CDR3 is built from 16 residues. Germline V gene data show CDR1 as SGHNT and CDR2 as YYREEE (reference sequence). Clones were read by immunoSEQ multiplex PCR, and TCRdb kept only the in-frame ones, dropping some. The table lists around 30,000 clones, 89% of them singletons, with about 6.3% in the top ten. This chain joins TRBV5-4 and TRBJ2-1, with a tentative D call TRBD2 (6 bases). The input for sequencing was peripheral blood, taken from a patient treated with proton-based radiotherapy. This TCR was recovered from a woman aged 70-85 years with pancreatic cancer. Some clones in this sample may be carry-over from other donors' samples. CDR3 residues: CASSSGQRASYNEQFF. CDR3 DNA: TGTGCCAGCAGCTCTGGCCAGCGGGCCTCCTACAATGAGCAGTTCTTC.